This passage covers 6 T cell receptor beta chains from one sample sequenced in a study of shared clonotypes between healthy human individuals. Clones were sequenced by immunoSEQ multiplex PCR, and TCRdb holds only the in-frame ones, with some missing. This table holds about 600,000 clones, around 77% found once. Sample: PBMCs. The source of these receptors is a woman in her thirties or forties in good health. Some clones in this sample may be carry-over from other donors' samples.

This clone was seen more than once but under ten times. This chain joins TRBV7-2 and TRBJ2-7; 10 nucleotides agree with TRBD2. Germline trimming cut 5 bases from V and 4 bases from J; bases unmatched to any gene: 2. The CDR3 spans 13 residues. Germline V lookup: CDR1 SGHTA, CDR2 FQGNSA. In nucleotides, the CDR3 is TGTGCCAGCAGCCAAGCGGGAGGGTACGAGCAGTACTTC. Translated: CASSQAGGYEQYF.

About this clone: The junction shows a germline mismatch at one end, possibly a read error. The J gene is TRBJ2-7, the V gene TRBV2; D remains ambiguous. The CDR3 length is 13 residues. Germline CDR1 reads SNHLY; CDR2 reads FYNNEI. The CDR3: CASSVDRTYEPYF. Here the CDR3 DNA reads TGTGCCAGCAGTGTGGACCGGACCTACGAGCCGTACTTC.

CDR3 bases: TGTGCCAGCAGTTTATTATCGGTGGCCGCAGATACGCAGTATTTT. As protein: CASSLLSVAADTQYF. J is TRBJ2-3 and V is TRBV27; D unclear. The CDR3 loop spans 15 amino acids. In germline, CDR1 is MNHEY, CDR2 SMNVEV (reference sequence). Trimming took 1 base from V and 4 from J, leaving 12 bases between them.

CDR3 bases: TGCGCCAGCAGGAAGGATGGACAGGCCGCAACTAATGAAAAACTGTTTTTT. The encoded protein is CASRKDGQAATNEKLFF. The chain couples TRBV5-1 to TRBJ1-4, with TRBD1 matching 7 bases. The CDR3 runs to 17 residues. After removal of 5 bases from V and 0 bases from J, the junction contained 10 bases not matched to a gene. Germline CDR1 SGHRS, CDR2 YFSETQ. The complete variable domain, with remaining parts taken from reference TRBV5-1 and TRBJ1-4, reads KAGVTQTPRYLIKTRGQQVTLSCSPISGHRSVSWYQQTPGQGLQFLFEYFSETQRNKGNFPGRFSGRQFSNSRSEMNVSTLELGDSALYLCASRKDGQAATNEKLFFGSGTQLSVL.

The V and J genes are TRBV6-5 and TRBJ2-3; the D is unclear. V was cut by 0 bases and J by 0 bases, with 7 bases left in between. The V gene's germline CDR1 is MNHEY and CDR2 SVGAGI. This CDR3 comprises 15 residues. The CDR3 DNA reads TGTGCCAGCAGTTACTCATATGATAGCACAGATACGCAGTATTTT. Amino acid sequence: CASSYSYDSTDTQYF.

This clone was recorded only once. V gene TRBV4-1 combines with J gene TRBJ2-1; D unclear. The CDR3 extends over 16 amino acids. Germline CDR1 is MGHRA and CDR2 is YSYEKL. V was clipped by 0 bases and J by 8 bases, with 17 bases between them. The CDR3 sequence: CASSQDVLAPFDEQFF. CDR3 bases: TGCGCCAGCAGCCAAGATGTATTAGCCCCTTTTGATGAGCAGTTCTTC.